This T cell receptor (beta chain) is drawn from a study of Tregs in tolerant kidney transplant recipients. CD4+CD25+CD127- Tregs, CD4+CD25- non-Tregs, CD4 and CD8 cells were sorted. Germline V gene lookup returns CDR1 SGHTA and CDR2 FQGTGA. CDR3 length equals 15 residues. V gave up 4 bases and J gave up 3 bases, with 16 bases separating them. This clone was observed once. Data came from immunoSEQ multiplex PCR; TCRdb stores just in-frame clones and leaves some out. This sample yields about 56,000 clones, of which 83% are seen a single time; around 5.5% belongs to the top ten. The rearrangement joins TRBV7-3 to TRBJ2-7, with D perhaps being TRBD1 or TRBD2 (7 bases each). This receptor was obtained from a human donor in good health. Sequenced sample: CD4+ T cells from blood. CDR3 region: CASSSQGGLGYEQYF. CDR3 in DNA: TGTGCCAGCAGCTCCCAGGGGGGGCTAGGCTACGAGCAGTACTTC. Variable domain in full (rest from reference TRBV7-3 and TRBJ2-7): GAGVSQTPSNKVTEKGKYVELRCDPISGHTALYWYRQSLGQGPEFLIYFQGTGAADDSGLPNDRFFAVRPEGSVSTLKIQRTERGDSAVYLCASSSQGGLGYEQYFGPGTRLTVT.